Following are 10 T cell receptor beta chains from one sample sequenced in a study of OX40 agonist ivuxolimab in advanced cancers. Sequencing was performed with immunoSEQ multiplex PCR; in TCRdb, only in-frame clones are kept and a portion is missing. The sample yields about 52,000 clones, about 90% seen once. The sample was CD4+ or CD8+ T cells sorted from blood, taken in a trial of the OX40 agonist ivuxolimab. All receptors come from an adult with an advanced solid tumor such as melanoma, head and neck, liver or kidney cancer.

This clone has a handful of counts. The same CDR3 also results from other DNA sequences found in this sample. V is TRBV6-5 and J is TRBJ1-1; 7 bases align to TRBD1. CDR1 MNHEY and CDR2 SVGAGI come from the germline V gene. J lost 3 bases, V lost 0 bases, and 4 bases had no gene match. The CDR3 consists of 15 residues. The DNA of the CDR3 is TGTGCCAGCAGTTACTCCCCAGGGGGAGACACTGAAGCTTTCTTT. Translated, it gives CASSYSPGGDTEAFF.

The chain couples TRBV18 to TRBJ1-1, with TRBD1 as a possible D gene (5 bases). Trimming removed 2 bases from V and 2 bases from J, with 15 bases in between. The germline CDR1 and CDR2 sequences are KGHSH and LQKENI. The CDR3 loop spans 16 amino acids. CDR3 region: CASSPVRGAGNTEAFF. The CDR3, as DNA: TGTGCCAGCTCACCAGTAAGGGGCGCAGGAAACACTGAAGCTTTCTTT. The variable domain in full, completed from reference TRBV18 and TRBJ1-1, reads NAGVMQNPRHLVRRRGQEARLRCSPMKGHSHVYWYRQLPEEGLKFMVYLQKENIIDESGMPKERFSAEFPKEGPSILRIQQVVRGDSAAYFCASSPVRGAGNTEAFFGQGTRLTVV.

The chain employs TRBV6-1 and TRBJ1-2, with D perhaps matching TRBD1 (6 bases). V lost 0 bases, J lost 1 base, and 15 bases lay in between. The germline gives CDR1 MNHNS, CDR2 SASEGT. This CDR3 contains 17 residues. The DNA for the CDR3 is TGTGCCAGCAGTGAAGCGGGCGGGGGCTTAATTAACTATGGCTACACCTTC. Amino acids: CASSEAGGGLINYGYTF.

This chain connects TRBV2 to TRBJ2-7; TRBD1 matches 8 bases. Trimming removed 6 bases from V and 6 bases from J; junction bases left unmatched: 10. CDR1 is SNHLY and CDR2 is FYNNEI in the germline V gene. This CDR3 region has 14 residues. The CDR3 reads CASRGQVGLSEQYF. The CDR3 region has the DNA TGTGCCAGCAGGGGACAGGTCGGTCTCAGCGAGCAGTACTTC.

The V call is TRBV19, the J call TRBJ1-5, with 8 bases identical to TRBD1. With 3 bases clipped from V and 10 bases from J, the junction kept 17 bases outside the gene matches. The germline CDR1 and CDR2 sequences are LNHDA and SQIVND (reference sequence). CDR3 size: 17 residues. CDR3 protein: CASSIFEGQGESIPQHF. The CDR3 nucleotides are TGTGCCAGTAGTATTTTCGAAGGACAGGGTGAATCTATACCCCAGCATTTT.

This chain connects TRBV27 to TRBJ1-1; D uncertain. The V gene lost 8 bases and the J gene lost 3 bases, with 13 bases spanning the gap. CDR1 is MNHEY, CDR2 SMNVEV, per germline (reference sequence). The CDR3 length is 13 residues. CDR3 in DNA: TGTGCCAGCTTTCAGGACTGGGACACTGAAGCTTTCTTT. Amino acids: CASFQDWDTEAFF.

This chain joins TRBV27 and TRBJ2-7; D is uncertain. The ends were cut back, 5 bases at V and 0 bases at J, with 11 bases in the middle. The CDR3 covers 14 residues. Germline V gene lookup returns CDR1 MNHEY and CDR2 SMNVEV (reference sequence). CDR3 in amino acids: CASSRNHDSYEQYF. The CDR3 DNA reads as TGTGCCAGCAGTCGAAACCACGACTCCTACGAGCAGTACTTC.

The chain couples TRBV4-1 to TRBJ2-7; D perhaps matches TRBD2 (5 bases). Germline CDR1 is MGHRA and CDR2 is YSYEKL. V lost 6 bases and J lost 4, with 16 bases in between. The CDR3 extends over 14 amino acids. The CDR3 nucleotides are TGCGCCAGCAGTTACGGGGAAACCCAGTACGAGCAGTACTTC. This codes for CASSYGETQYEQYF.

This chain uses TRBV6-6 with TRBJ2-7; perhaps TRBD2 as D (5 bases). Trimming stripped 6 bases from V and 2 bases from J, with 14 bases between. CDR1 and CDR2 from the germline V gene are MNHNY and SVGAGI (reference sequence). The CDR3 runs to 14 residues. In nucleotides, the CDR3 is TGTGCCAGCAGACCTACCGGGAACCCCTACGAGCAGTACTTC. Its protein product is CASRPTGNPYEQYF.

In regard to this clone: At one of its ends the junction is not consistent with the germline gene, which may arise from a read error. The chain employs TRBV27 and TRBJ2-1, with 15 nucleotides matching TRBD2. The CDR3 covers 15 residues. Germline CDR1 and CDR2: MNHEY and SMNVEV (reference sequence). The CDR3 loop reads CASSPLGLAGGLKIF. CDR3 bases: TGTGCCAGCAGTCCACTAGGACTAGCGGGGGGGCTTAAGATCTTC.